This T cell receptor beta chain was profiled in a study of PD-1 blockade in classical Hodgkin lymphoma. Study-level information: Patients were given intravenous nivolumab, 3 mg/kg, every 2 weeks.

About this clone: Its target is not known.

Data came from immunoSEQ multiplex PCR; TCRdb stores just in-frame clones and leaves some out. This table has 80,000 to 100,000 clones, more than 80% appearing once. Findings and limits, study-wide: For complete responders, baseline diversity was comparable to that of newly diagnosed patients. Newly diagnosed patients had baseline TCR diversity that was reportedly lower than that of healthy donors.

Trimming pared 5 bases from V and 8 bases from J, leaving 12 bases between. The CDR3 covers 12 residues. CDR1 and CDR2 (germline): MGHDK, SYGVNS. In every patient, relapse followed autologous stem cell transplantation, while exposure to brentuximab vedotin differed. When best responses were assessed, they were complete response, partial response or progressive disease. This receptor was taken from a human donor with classical Hodgkin lymphoma. Sequenced here: peripheral blood mononuclear cells (PBMCs), sampled before the second cycle of nivolumab. This chain uses TRBV25-1 with TRBJ1-2, with D perhaps TRBD1 (5 bases). CDR3 sequence reads: CASSYKGWGYTF. In DNA, the CDR3 is TGTGCCAGCAGTTATAAGGGGTGGGGCTACACCTTC.